Listed here is a single T cell receptor beta chain. The data derive from a study of blood T cell repertoires in COVID-19. Libraries were prepared by immunoSEQ multiplex PCR; TCRdb keeps only in-frame clonotypes and omits some of them. The data hold 100,000 to 150,000 clones, with about 85% observed a single time. From germline, CDR1 is SEHNR and CDR2 FQNEAQ (reference sequence). CDR3 length: 15 residues. Trimming took off 6 bases at V and 2 bases at J, with 13 bases between the two ends. The chain is built from TRBV7-9 and TRBJ1-4; D possibly corresponds to TRBD1 (6 bases). This TCR was recovered from a woman of 80 years or more with acute or convalescent COVID-19. Specimen: peripheral blood. The chain's CDR3 is CASSYPRGTNEKLFF. The CDR3 DNA follows: TGTGCCAGCAGTTACCCCAGGGGCACTAATGAAAAACTGTTTTTT.